A selection of T cell receptor beta chains follows, all from one sample in a study of shared T cell receptors in the human thymus. Profiling relied on immunoSEQ multiplex PCR, and the TCRdb table lists in-frame clones only, not all of them. Among roughly 710,000 clones listed, approximately 85% were seen once. These data were likewise used in another study, on human thymus T cells.

The specimen was thymocytes. These receptors originate from a girl in the first two years of life with a congenital heart defect. The CDR3 runs from the conserved cysteine through the conserved F or W. D genes are given only for firm matches. Where a row states a size, it is once, few, many or the class of an expanded clone; other rows omit it.

d_call: NA
clone_size: NA
j_call: TRBJ1-5
v_call: TRBV9
cdr3_nt: TGTGCCAGCAGCGTAGAGGGGTGGGGTCAGCCCCAGCATTTT
cdr3_aa: CASSVEGWGQPQHF

d_call: NA
clone_size: NA
j_call: TRBJ1-2
v_call: TRBV28
cdr3_nt: TGTGCCAGCAGTTTAAAGCCCCCGGGCTACACCTTC
cdr3_aa: CASSLKPPGYTF

d_call: TRBD2
clone_size: NA
j_call: TRBJ2-3
v_call: TRBV12-5
cdr3_nt: TGTGCTAGTGGCCCCGCTCCGGGACTAGTCCCCGATACGCAGTATTTT
cdr3_aa: CASGPAPGLVPDTQYF

d_call: TRBD2
clone_size: once
j_call: TRBJ2-7
v_call: TRBV6-5
cdr3_nt: TGTGCCAGCAGTTACGGAGCGGGGAGCGAGGGTTTCGAGCAGTACTTC
cdr3_aa: CASSYGAGSEGFEQYF

d_call: NA
clone_size: once
j_call: TRBJ2-7
v_call: TRBV28
cdr3_nt: TGTGCCAGCAGTTTATGGGGCACCGCCCGTGAGCAGTACTTC
cdr3_aa: CASSLWGTAREQYF

d_call: TRBD1
clone_size: once
j_call: TRBJ1-4
v_call: TRBV6-1
cdr3_nt: TGTGCCAGCAGTGAAATCAGTGTGAATGACGGGACAGGGCGGAAAACACCAGAAATAGAAAAACTGTTTTTT
cdr3_aa: CASSEISVNDGTGRKTPEIEKLFF

d_call: TRBD2
clone_size: NA
j_call: TRBJ2-7
v_call: TRBV7-9
cdr3_nt: TGTGCCAGCAGCGGGGGGTGGGGACTAGCGGGGTTCTCCTACGAGCAGTACTTC
cdr3_aa: CASSGGWGLAGFSYEQYF

d_call: NA
clone_size: NA
j_call: TRBJ2-1
v_call: TRBV9
cdr3_nt: TGTGCCAGCAGCGTACTTGAGGGCATTGAGCAGTTCTTC
cdr3_aa: CASSVLEGIEQFF

d_call: TRBD2
clone_size: NA
j_call: TRBJ2-1
v_call: TRBV10-1
cdr3_nt: TGCGCCAGCAGTGCAAAGCGGGGGGTCGATGAGCAGTTCTTC
cdr3_aa: CASSAKRGVDEQFF

d_call: TRBD1
clone_size: NA
j_call: TRBJ2-7
v_call: TRBV29-1
cdr3_nt: TGCAGCGTTGAAGGGGGCGGTGGACAGGGGGCCTACGAGCAGTACTTC
cdr3_aa: CSVEGGGGQGAYEQYF

d_call: NA
clone_size: once
j_call: TRBJ2-5
v_call: TRBV20-1
cdr3_nt: TGCAGTGCTATGATGGAGGAGACCCAGTACTTC
cdr3_aa: CSAMMEETQYF

d_call: TRBD1
clone_size: NA
j_call: TRBJ2-7
v_call: TRBV11-2
cdr3_nt: TGTGCCAGCAGCCGACAGGGGACGGGCGACGAGCAGTACTTC
cdr3_aa: CASSRQGTGDEQYF

d_call: NA
clone_size: NA
j_call: TRBJ1-6
v_call: TRBV4-1
cdr3_nt: TGCGCCAGCAAGGGGCGGGGAGAATGGCATAATTCACCCCTCCACTTT
cdr3_aa: CASKGRGEWHNSPLHF

d_call: TRBD2
clone_size: NA
j_call: TRBJ2-3
v_call: TRBV19
cdr3_nt: TGTGCCAGTAGTGGGGAACCGGGACTAGAAACAGATACGCAGTATTTT
cdr3_aa: CASSGEPGLETDTQYF

d_call: NA
clone_size: NA
j_call: TRBJ1-1
v_call: TRBV5-6
cdr3_nt: TGTGCCAGCAGCTCAGATAGCCCGATACAAATGAACACTGAAGCTTTCTTT
cdr3_aa: CASSSDSPIQMNTEAFF

d_call: NA
clone_size: few
j_call: TRBJ2-3
v_call: TRBV4-3
cdr3_nt: TGCGCCAGCAGCCAAGATAGGTTAAGGCAGGGCCCAGATACGCAGTATTTT
cdr3_aa: CASSQDRLRQGPDTQYF

d_call: NA
clone_size: NA
j_call: TRBJ2-3
v_call: TRBV29-1
cdr3_nt: TGCAGCGCCGCACTTACTAGGACAGATACGCAGTATTTT
cdr3_aa: CSAALTRTDTQYF

d_call: TRBD1
clone_size: NA
j_call: TRBJ2-1
v_call: TRBV28
cdr3_nt: TGTGCCAGCAGTTGTCCCTGGGACAGGGGGTACAATGAGCAGTTCTTC
cdr3_aa: CASSCPWDRGYNEQFF

d_call: NA
clone_size: NA
j_call: TRBJ2-1
v_call: TRBV5-1
cdr3_nt: TGCGCCAGCAAATTGGTTAGCATGGCCTACAATGAGCAGTTCTTC
cdr3_aa: CASKLVSMAYNEQFF

d_call: TRBD1
clone_size: NA
j_call: TRBJ1-2
v_call: TRBV29-1
cdr3_nt: TGCAGCGTTGACGGGCAGGGGGCGCCGGGGAACTATGGCTACACCTTC
cdr3_aa: CSVDGQGAPGNYGYTF

d_call: NA
clone_size: NA
j_call: TRBJ2-5
v_call: TRBV5-1
cdr3_nt: TGCGCCAGCAGCTTGGCTGGTCGGGGGAAAGAGACCCAGTACTTC
cdr3_aa: CASSLAGRGKETQYF

d_call: TRBD1
clone_size: few
j_call: TRBJ2-7
v_call: TRBV18
cdr3_nt: TGTGCCAGCTCACAGGGGACAGGCCTCCGCTACGAGCAGTACTTC
cdr3_aa: CASSQGTGLRYEQYF

d_call: NA
clone_size: NA
j_call: TRBJ2-1
v_call: TRBV6-6
cdr3_nt: TGTGCCAGCAGTTATACACCGAAAGACTACAATGAGCAGTTCTTC
cdr3_aa: CASSYTPKDYNEQFF

d_call: NA
clone_size: NA
j_call: TRBJ1-5
v_call: TRBV6-1
cdr3_nt: TGTGGTGGGGGGGCAGGGATCAATCAGCCCCAGCATTTT
cdr3_aa: CGGGAGINQPQHF

d_call: NA
clone_size: NA
j_call: TRBJ1-2
v_call: TRBV7-8
cdr3_nt: TGTGCCAGCAGCTTAGATGATACCCAATCTGATGCAGCTAACTATGGCTACACCTTC
cdr3_aa: CASSLDDTQSDAANYGYTF

d_call: NA
clone_size: NA
j_call: TRBJ1-6
v_call: TRBV28
cdr3_nt: TGTGCCAGCAGTGCAACAGGGTTACCCGATTCACCCCTCCACTTT
cdr3_aa: CASSATGLPDSPLHF

d_call: TRBD1
clone_size: NA
j_call: TRBJ1-5
v_call: TRBV6-5
cdr3_nt: TGTGCCAGCAGTTCCGGACAGGACAATCAGCCCCAGCATTTT
cdr3_aa: CASSSGQDNQPQHF

d_call: NA
clone_size: NA
j_call: TRBJ1-1
v_call: TRBV4-3
cdr3_nt: TGCGCCAGCAGCGGAGAGACAGAGAACACTGAAGCTTTCTTT
cdr3_aa: CASSGETENTEAFF

d_call: TRBD1
clone_size: few
j_call: TRBJ1-2
v_call: TRBV7-2
cdr3_nt: TGTGCCAGCAGCTTAGGACAGGGGGCGTGGGGCTACACCTTC
cdr3_aa: CASSLGQGAWGYTF

d_call: TRBD2
clone_size: NA
j_call: TRBJ2-5
v_call: TRBV4-3
cdr3_nt: TGCGCCAGCAGCCTACTAGCGGGGGGTCCCCACGAGACCCAGTACTTC
cdr3_aa: CASSLLAGGPHETQYF

d_call: TRBD1
clone_size: NA
j_call: TRBJ2-5
v_call: TRBV6-1
cdr3_nt: TGTGCCAGCACAGGGGGCCGGGAGACCCAGTACTTC
cdr3_aa: CASTGGRETQYF

d_call: NA
clone_size: NA
j_call: TRBJ1-2
v_call: TRBV28
cdr3_nt: TGTGCCAGCAGGGAGGACTATGGCTACACCTTC
cdr3_aa: CASREDYGYTF

d_call: NA
clone_size: NA
j_call: TRBJ1-2
v_call: TRBV28
cdr3_nt: TGTGCCAGCAGACGCCAGGGGAACTATGGCTACACCTTC
cdr3_aa: CASRRQGNYGYTF

d_call: NA
clone_size: NA
j_call: TRBJ2-3
v_call: TRBV5-4
cdr3_nt: TGTGCCAGCAGCTTGACTCGAGATACGCAGTATTTT
cdr3_aa: CASSLTRDTQYF

d_call: NA
clone_size: NA
j_call: TRBJ2-5
v_call: TRBV27
cdr3_nt: TGTGCCAGCACCCCGTCTGTGGGGCTTCACAGGGCCCAAGAGACCCAGTACTTC
cdr3_aa: CASTPSVGLHRAQETQYF

d_call: TRBD1
clone_size: NA
j_call: TRBJ1-5
v_call: TRBV7-2
cdr3_nt: TGTGCCAGCAGCCTTGACAGGGATAACAATCAGCCCCAGCATTTT
cdr3_aa: CASSLDRDNNQPQHF

d_call: NA
clone_size: few
j_call: TRBJ2-1
v_call: TRBV13
cdr3_nt: TGTGCCAGCAGCTTAGGGGCTTACAATGAGCAGTTCTTC
cdr3_aa: CASSLGAYNEQFF

d_call: NA
clone_size: few
j_call: TRBJ1-3
v_call: TRBV5-1
cdr3_nt: TGCGCCAGCAGCTCCCGTCGAGGGAAGGGTGATGGAAACACCATATATTTT
cdr3_aa: CASSSRRGKGDGNTIYF

d_call: NA
clone_size: NA
j_call: TRBJ1-1
v_call: TRBV15
cdr3_nt: TGTGCCACCAGCAGAGACATCGTGTGGGGGGATCCCTGGAAGGCTTTCTTT
cdr3_aa: CATSRDIVWGDPWKAFF

d_call: NA
clone_size: NA
j_call: TRBJ1-1
v_call: TRBV5-1
cdr3_nt: TGCGCCAGCAGCTACCGGGATTTGAACACTGAAGCTTTCTTT
cdr3_aa: CASSYRDLNTEAFF

d_call: NA
clone_size: NA
j_call: TRBJ1-4
v_call: TRBV14
cdr3_nt: TGTGCCAGCAGCCAGACAGGCGCTAATGAAAAACTGTTTTTT
cdr3_aa: CASSQTGANEKLFF

d_call: NA
clone_size: NA
j_call: TRBJ2-3
v_call: TRBV6-6
cdr3_nt: TGTGCCAGCAGTTCCCCGGACAGTCCCCGCACAGATACGCAGTATTTT
cdr3_aa: CASSSPDSPRTDTQYF

d_call: NA
clone_size: NA
j_call: TRBJ1-1
v_call: TRBV21-1
cdr3_nt: TGTGCCAGCAGCAAAGCCTTTGGGGGGGGGCACACTGAAGCTTTCTTT
cdr3_aa: CASSKAFGGGHTEAFF

d_call: NA
clone_size: NA
j_call: TRBJ2-7
v_call: TRBV6-5
cdr3_nt: TGTGCCAGCAGGGCAAGGGGTCGGTCCTACGAGCAGTACTTC
cdr3_aa: CASRARGRSYEQYF

d_call: NA
clone_size: NA
j_call: TRBJ1-2
v_call: TRBV15
cdr3_nt: TGTGCCACCAGGGAAACAGGAGAATATGGCTACACCTTC
cdr3_aa: CATRETGEYGYTF

d_call: TRBD1
clone_size: NA
j_call: TRBJ1-2
v_call: TRBV27
cdr3_nt: TGTGCCAGCAGTCGCCGATCAGACAGGGACTATGGCTACACCTTC
cdr3_aa: CASSRRSDRDYGYTF

d_call: NA
clone_size: NA
j_call: TRBJ1-1
v_call: TRBV29-1
cdr3_nt: TGCAGCGCCGTCTCGACAGCGATGAACACTGAAGCTTTCTTT
cdr3_aa: CSAVSTAMNTEAFF

d_call: NA
clone_size: NA
j_call: TRBJ1-5
v_call: TRBV15
cdr3_nt: TGTGCCACCAGCAGGACAGCTATCAATCAGCCCCAGCATTTT
cdr3_aa: CATSRTAINQPQHF

d_call: NA
clone_size: once
j_call: TRBJ1-1
v_call: TRBV6-6
cdr3_nt: TGTGCCAGCAGTAAAGGGGGGGCGCCCGACACTGAAGCTTTCTTT
cdr3_aa: CASSKGGAPDTEAFF

d_call: NA
clone_size: NA
j_call: TRBJ1-1
v_call: TRBV4-1
cdr3_nt: TGCGCCAGCAGTCTCAGGGGATTAGGGTTGAACACTGAAGCTTTCTTT
cdr3_aa: CASSLRGLGLNTEAFF